This T cell receptor (beta chain) was documented in a study of T cell responses to AZD1222 COVID-19 vaccine. Study-wide findings and caveats: The sample set comprised mostly white British donors with more females, and clonal diversity was possibly underestimated.

The table came from immunoSEQ multiplex PCR; TCRdb's copy has only in-frame clones and leaves some out. The sample includes about 75,000 clones, about 91% of them seen just once. About this clone itself: Antigen specificity is unknown.

V lost 3 bases and J lost 1, with 19 bases in between. The CDR3 totals 17 residues. Germline V CDR1 and CDR2: SGHRS, YFSETQ. This sample comprised peripheral blood, obtained 28 days after the second dose of the MenACWY control vaccine. This rearrangement joins TRBV5-1 to TRBJ1-1, with a tentative D call TRBD1 (5 bases). The sequence was collected from an adult who received the MenACWY meningococcal vaccine as a control. For the CDR3, the DNA is TGCGCCAGCAGCTCCCCCTCCAGGGATGTGTCGAACACTGAAGCTTTCTTT. Its protein is CASSSPSRDVSNTEAFF.